The rows below give T cell receptor beta chains drawn from one sample of a study of blood T cell repertoires in COVID-19. Sequencing used immunoSEQ multiplex PCR; TCRdb keeps in-frame clones, though not all of them. The sample has 50,000 to 80,000 clones, 88% seen once. The sample consisted of PBMCs or T cells enriched from blood (not recorded which). These receptors were taken from a woman in her 40s who had recovered from COVID-19. Both conserved end residues are part of each CDR3. The order of the fields is D gene, clone size, J gene, V gene, CDR3 protein, CDR3 DNA. The D gene is left open where the match is weak. The size of a clone is reported for some rows only, either as once, few or many, or as a class for expanded clones.

NA	NA	TRBJ2-7	TRBV5-1	CASGDTGASYEQYF	TGCGCCAGCGGGGACACCGGGGCGTCCTACGAGCAGTACTTC
TRBD1	NA	TRBJ2-1	TRBV11-3	CASSATGGTYNEQFF	TGTGCCAGCAGCGCTACAGGGGGCACGTACAATGAGCAGTTCTTC
TRBD1	NA	TRBJ1-2	TRBV6-1	CASSEAVDRANYGYTF	TGTGCCAGCAGTGAAGCCGTGGACAGGGCTAACTATGGCTACACCTTC
NA	once	TRBJ1-6	TRBV3-1/TRBV3-2	CASCLGAGSPLHF	TGTGCCAGCTGTCTGGGAGCAGGTTCACCCCTCCACTTT
TRBD2	NA	TRBJ2-5	TRBV5-4	CASSLGSGGNQETQYF	TGTGCCAGCAGCTTGGGTAGCGGGGGGAACCAAGAGACCCAGTACTTC
NA	NA	TRBJ2-7	TRBV3-1/TRBV3-2	CASSQDVTRGHEQYF	TGTGCCAGCAGCCAAGATGTAACGCGGGGCCACGAGCAGTACTTC
TRBD1	NA	TRBJ1-2	TRBV27	CASSSYPRTGVAGYTF	TGTGCCAGCAGTTCCTACCCACGTACAGGGGTTGCTGGCTACACCTTC
NA	NA	TRBJ1-1	TRBV18	CASSPTSGTPTEAFF	TGTGCCAGCTCACCGACCTCCGGGACACCCACTGAAGCTTTCTTT
NA	NA	TRBJ2-7	TRBV19	CASSIDGGEQYF	TGTGCCAGTAGTATAGACGGAGGGGAGCAGTACTTC
TRBD2	NA	TRBJ2-3	TRBV9	CASSLGLAGGGYGDTQYF	TGTGCCAGCAGCCTCGGACTAGCGGGGGGCGGATATGGAGATACGCAGTATTTT
TRBD2	NA	TRBJ2-2	TRBV2	CASSDYGLAGGPLSGGELFF	TGTGCCAGCAGTGATTACGGTCTAGCGGGGGGGCCTTTATCCGGCGGGGAGCTGTTTTTT
TRBD2	NA	TRBJ2-7	TRBV3-1/TRBV3-2	CASSQVPAGGIYYEQYF	TGTGCCAGCAGCCAAGTTCCAGCGGGGGGGATCTACTACGAGCAGTACTTC
TRBD2	NA	TRBJ2-7	TRBV29-1	CSVGKLAGIYYEQYF	TGCAGCGTTGGCAAACTAGCGGGGATTTACTACGAGCAGTACTTC
TRBD2	NA	TRBJ2-5	TRBV6-2/TRBV6-3	CASSITSGGAGTQYF	TGTGCCAGCAGCATCACTAGCGGGGGGGCGGGGACCCAGTACTTC
NA	NA	TRBJ1-4	TRBV27	CASSLGPGESEKLFF	TGTGCCAGCAGTTTGGGGCCGGGGGAGAGTGAAAAACTGTTTTTT
TRBD1	NA	TRBJ1-2	TRBV27	CASSLSGQGAYTF	TGTGCCAGCAGTTTGTCTGGACAGGGAGCCTACACCTTC
NA	NA	TRBJ2-1	TRBV18	CASSLSSYNEQFF	TGTGCCAGCTCACTTAGCTCCTACAATGAGCAGTTCTTC
TRBD1	NA	TRBJ1-1	TRBV3-1/TRBV3-2	CASRPFGQGNTEAFF	TGTGCCAGCAGACCTTTTGGACAGGGGAACACTGAAGCTTTCTTT